This TCR beta chain was identified during a study of blood T cell repertoires in COVID-19. In the study overall: Italy, Spain and the United States were the sources of the convalescent and acute COVID-19 samples.

This CDR3 region has 17 residues. Trimming took 5 bases from V and 0 from J; bases not matched to a gene: 9. CDR1 SEHNR and CDR2 FQNEAQ come from the germline V gene (reference sequence). The study assigned cohorts using participant-reported clinical history. Sequencing used immunoSEQ multiplex PCR; TCRdb keeps in-frame clones, though not all of them. The table includes about 350,000 clones, about nine tenths detected once. The specimen sequenced was PBMCs or T cells enriched from blood (not recorded which). This receptor was obtained from a woman aged 25 to 45 who had been exposed to COVID-19. This chain links TRBV7-9 with TRBJ2-3; 9 nucleotides align to TRBD1. The CDR3 DNA follows: TGTGCCAGCAGCGGAGGGACAGGGTCCTTTAGCACAGATACGCAGTATTTT. Its translation: CASSGGTGSFSTDTQYF.